The present T cell receptor beta chain was sequenced within a study of shared clonotypes between healthy human individuals. Study-level information: Donor composition was two women and a few men, aged 18 to 49.

This CDR3 contains 15 residues. The V gene's germline CDR1 is SEHNR and CDR2 FQNEAQ (reference sequence). The ends were cut back, 4 bases at V and 2 bases at J, with 14 bases in the middle. The method was immunoSEQ multiplex PCR; TCRdb's version includes in-frame clones alone and lacks a portion of them. The data contain 150,000 to 200,000 clones, 85% to 95% of them seen just once; the ten biggest clones take up 0.067%. The sequenced material came from naive CD4+ T cells sorted from blood. Subset given: CD45RA+ positively selected. The chain links TRBV7-9 to TRBJ1-2; D is undetermined. This sequence originates from a woman aged 30 to 39 in good health. The CDR3 here is CASSSAGYGNYGYTF. The CDR3 nucleotides are TGTGCCAGCAGCTCGGCGGGGTACGGGAACTATGGCTACACCTTC.